Listed below are T cell receptor beta chains from one sample, sequenced in a study of blood T cell repertoires in COVID-19. The method was immunoSEQ multiplex PCR; TCRdb's version includes in-frame clones alone and lacks a portion of them. This table holds about 240,000 clones, approximately 83% found once. The specimen sequenced was peripheral blood. Receptors originate from a woman of 80 years or more with acute or convalescent COVID-19. Both conserved end residues are part of each CDR3. The D gene is left open where the match is weak. The size field is filled for only some rows; it gives once, few, many or a size class.

D	V	size	J	DNA	CDR3
TRBD1	TRBV5-6	.	TRBJ2-2	TGTGCCAGCAGCCCGGGACAGGGGGCGACGTCGGGGGAGCTGTTTTTT	CASSPGQGATSGELFF
TRBD2	TRBV4-1	.	TRBJ2-1	TGCGCCAGTAGTACTTCGGGACTAGCGGGGTACAATGAGCAGTTCTTC	CASSTSGLAGYNEQFF
.	TRBV3-1/TRBV3-2	.	TRBJ1-5	TGTGCCAGCAGCCAAGGTCGGAATCAGCCCCAGCATTTT	CASSQGRNQPQHF
TRBD1	TRBV29-1	.	TRBJ2-1	TGCAGCGTTGAATCGGGACAGACATATGGGAATGAGCAGTTCTTC	CSVESGQTYGNEQFF
.	TRBV7-3	.	TRBJ1-2	TGTGCCAGCAGCCCCGGACCTGGACAGAACTATGGCTACACCTTC	CASSPGPGQNYGYTF
.	TRBV24-1	few	TRBJ1-5	TGTGCCACCAGTAATTCCGGGACAAAAGGCAATCAGCCCCAGCATTTT	CATSNSGTKGNQPQHF
TRBD1	TRBV6-5	few	TRBJ1-2	TGTGCCAGCAGTCCCCGGTTAGGGGGCTCGGTTGGCTACACCTTC	CASSPRLGGSVGYTF
.	TRBV3-1/TRBV3-2	.	TRBJ2-7	TGTGCCAGCAGCCGCAAACAGGAAAGCTCCTACGAGCAGTACTTC	CASSRKQESSYEQYF
TRBD1	TRBV5-1	.	TRBJ1-4	TGCGCCAGCAGCACCGGACAGGGGGCGAAGGCTAATGAAAAACTGTTTTTT	CASSTGQGAKANEKLFF
.	TRBV7-2	.	TRBJ1-2	TGTGCCAGCAGCCCCGACAGGTCGGGCTATGGCTACACCTTC	CASSPDRSGYGYTF
TRBD1	TRBV7-9	.	TRBJ1-6	TGTGCCAGCAGCTTGGGACAGCCATTCGGCCCCCTCCACTTT	CASSLGQPFGPLHF
.	TRBV6-5	.	TRBJ2-7	TGTGCCAGCAGTTACTCGGGGTCCGGGGCCTACGAGCAGTACTTC	CASSYSGSGAYEQYF
TRBD1	TRBV9	.	TRBJ2-7	TGTGCCAGCAGCGCAGGACAGGGCCCCTACTACGAGCAGTACTTC	CASSAGQGPYYEQYF
TRBD1	TRBV6-1	.	TRBJ1-2	TGTGCCAGCAGTGAAGGTTGGACAGGGTATGGCTACACCTTC	CASSEGWTGYGYTF
.	TRBV7-7	.	TRBJ2-1	TGTGCTAGCAGCTTAGGAGGGTTGGGCGGAGATGAGCAGTTCTTC	CASSLGGLGGDEQFF
TRBD1	TRBV10-1	.	TRBJ2-5	TGCGCCAGCATTACAATAAGGGGGCGGGTGGCCCAAGAGACCCAGTACTTC	CASITIRGRVAQETQYF